This T cell receptor beta chain was retrieved from a study of blood T cell repertoires in COVID-19. Looking at the study overall: From the United States, Italy and Spain came samples of acute and convalescent COVID-19.

Generated by immunoSEQ multiplex PCR, the TCRdb table keeps only in-frame clones and is missing some. The sample lists approximately 100,000 clones, 80% to 90% occurring once. This CDR3 contains 15 residues. The V gene lost 5 bases and the J gene lost 2 bases, with 15 bases spanning the gap. Germline V CDR1 and CDR2: SEHNR, FQNEAQ (reference sequence). The rearrangement joins TRBV7-9 to TRBJ1-2; possible D gene TRBD1, 5 bases. The sequence came from a woman older than 75 with acute or convalescent COVID-19. The sequenced material came from peripheral blood. The CDR3 coding sequence is TGTGCCAGCAGCCATGGACAAGAATCGAACTATGGCTACACCTTC. Translated: CASSHGQESNYGYTF.